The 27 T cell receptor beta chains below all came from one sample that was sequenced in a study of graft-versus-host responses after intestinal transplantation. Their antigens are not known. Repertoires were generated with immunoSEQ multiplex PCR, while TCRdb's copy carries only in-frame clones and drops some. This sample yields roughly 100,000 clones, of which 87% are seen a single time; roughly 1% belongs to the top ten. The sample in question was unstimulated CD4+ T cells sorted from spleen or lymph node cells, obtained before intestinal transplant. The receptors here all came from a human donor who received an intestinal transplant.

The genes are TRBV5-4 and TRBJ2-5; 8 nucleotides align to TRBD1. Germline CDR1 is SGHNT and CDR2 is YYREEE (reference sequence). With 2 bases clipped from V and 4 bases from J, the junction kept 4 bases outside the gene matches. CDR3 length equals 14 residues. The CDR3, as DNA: TGTGCCAGCAGCTTCCAGGGGGCGGGAGAGACCCAGTACTTC. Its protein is CASSFQGAGETQYF. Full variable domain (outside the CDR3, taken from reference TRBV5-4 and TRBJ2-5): ETGVTQSPTHLIKTRGQQVTLRCSSQSGHNTVSWYQQALGQGPQFIFQYYREEENGRGNFPPRFSGLQFPNYSSELNVNALELDDSALYLCASSFQGAGETQYFGPGTRLLVL.

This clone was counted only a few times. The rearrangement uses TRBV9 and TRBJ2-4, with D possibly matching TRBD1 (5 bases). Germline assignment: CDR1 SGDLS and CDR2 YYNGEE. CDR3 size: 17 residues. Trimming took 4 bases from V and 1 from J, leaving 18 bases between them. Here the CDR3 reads CASSFPDRPGAKNIQYF. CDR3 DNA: TGTGCCAGCAGCTTCCCAGACAGACCAGGTGCCAAAAACATTCAGTACTTC. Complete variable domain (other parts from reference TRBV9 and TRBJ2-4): DSGVTQTPKHLITATGQRVTLRCSPRSGDLSVYWYQQSLDQGLQFLIQYYNGEERAKGNILERFSAQQFPDLHSELNLSSLELGDSALYFCASSFPDRPGAKNIQYFGAGTRLSVL.

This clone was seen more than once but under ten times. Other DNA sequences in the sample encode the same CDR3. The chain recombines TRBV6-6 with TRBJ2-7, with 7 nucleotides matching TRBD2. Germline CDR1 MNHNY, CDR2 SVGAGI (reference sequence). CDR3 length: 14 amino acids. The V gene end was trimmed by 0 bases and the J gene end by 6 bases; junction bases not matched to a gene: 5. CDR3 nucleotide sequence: TGTGCCAGCAGTTACTCGGCCCTAGCGGTCGAGCAGTACTTC. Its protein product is CASSYSALAVEQYF.

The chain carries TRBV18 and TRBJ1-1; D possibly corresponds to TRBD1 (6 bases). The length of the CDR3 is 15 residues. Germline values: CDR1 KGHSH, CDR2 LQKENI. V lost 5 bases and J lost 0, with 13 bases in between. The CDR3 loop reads CASSKEGGMNTEAFF. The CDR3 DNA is TGTGCCAGCTCAAAGGAGGGGGGAATGAACACTGAAGCTTTCTTT.

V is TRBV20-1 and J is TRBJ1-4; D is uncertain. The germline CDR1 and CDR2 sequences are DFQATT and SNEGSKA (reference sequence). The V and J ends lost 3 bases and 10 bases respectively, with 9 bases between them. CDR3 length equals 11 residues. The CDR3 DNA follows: TGCAGTGCTAGTACAGAAAGAAAACTGTTTTTT. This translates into CSASTERKLFF.

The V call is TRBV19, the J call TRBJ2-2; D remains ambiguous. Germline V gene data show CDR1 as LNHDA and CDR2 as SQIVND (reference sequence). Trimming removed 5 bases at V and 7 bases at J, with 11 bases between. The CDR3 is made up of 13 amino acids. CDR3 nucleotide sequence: TGTGCCAGTAGTCTCCCTCAAGGCGGGGAGCTGTTTTTT. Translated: CASSLPQGGELFF.

CDR3 in DNA: TGTGCCTGGAGTTCAGGGGGAGGGCGCACAGATACGCAGTATTTT. As protein: CAWSSGGGRTDTQYF. The J gene is TRBJ2-3, the V gene TRBV30; D possibly matches TRBD1 or TRBD2 (7 bases each). The CDR3 runs to 15 residues. Germline-derived CDR1 and CDR2 are GTSNPN and SVGIG (reference sequence). V was trimmed by 2 bases and J by 1 base, leaving 13 bases between them.

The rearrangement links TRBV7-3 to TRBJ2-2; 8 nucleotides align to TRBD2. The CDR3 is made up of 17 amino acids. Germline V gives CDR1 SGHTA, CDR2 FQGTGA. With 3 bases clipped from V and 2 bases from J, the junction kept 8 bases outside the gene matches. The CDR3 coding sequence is TGTGCCAGCAGCTTTTCCGGACTAGCCCCAAACACCGGGGAGCTGTTTTTT. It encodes CASSFSGLAPNTGELFF.

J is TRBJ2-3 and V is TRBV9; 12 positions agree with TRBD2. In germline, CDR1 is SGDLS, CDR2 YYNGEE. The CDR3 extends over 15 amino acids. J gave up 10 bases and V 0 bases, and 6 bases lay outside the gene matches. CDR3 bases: TGTGCCAGCAGCGTAGCGACTAGCGGGAGAGGCGCGCAGTATTTT. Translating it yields CASSVATSGRGAQYF.

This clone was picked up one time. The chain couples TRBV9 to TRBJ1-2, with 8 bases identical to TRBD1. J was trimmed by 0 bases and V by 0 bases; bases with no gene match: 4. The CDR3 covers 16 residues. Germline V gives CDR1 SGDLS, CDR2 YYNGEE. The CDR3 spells CASSVGTGRANYGYTF. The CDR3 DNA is TGTGCCAGCAGCGTAGGGACAGGGCGAGCTAACTATGGCTACACCTTC.

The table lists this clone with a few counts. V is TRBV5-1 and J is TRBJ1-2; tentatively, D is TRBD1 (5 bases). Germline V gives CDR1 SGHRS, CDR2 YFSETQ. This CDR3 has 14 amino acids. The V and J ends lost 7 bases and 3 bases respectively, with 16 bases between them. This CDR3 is CASAPPTGHYGYTF. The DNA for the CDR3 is TGCGCCAGCGCCCCCCCTACAGGTCACTATGGCTACACCTTC.

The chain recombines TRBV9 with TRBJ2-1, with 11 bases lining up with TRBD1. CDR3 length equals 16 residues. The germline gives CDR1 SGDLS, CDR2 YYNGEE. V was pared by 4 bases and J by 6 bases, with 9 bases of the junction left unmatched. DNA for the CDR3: TGTGCCAGCAGCTCACGAGGGACAGGGGGTTCCAATGAGCAGTTCTTC. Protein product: CASSSRGTGGSNEQFF.

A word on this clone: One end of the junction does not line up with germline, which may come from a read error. CDR3 amino acids: CASSLGGAASAF. The CDR3 DNA is TGTGCCAGCAGCTTGGGGGGCGCGGCCTCCGCCTTC. This chain joins TRBV5-4 and TRBJ1-2, with D possibly matching TRBD1 (5 bases). The CDR3 covers 12 residues. Germline V CDR1 and CDR2: SGHNT, YYREEE (reference sequence).

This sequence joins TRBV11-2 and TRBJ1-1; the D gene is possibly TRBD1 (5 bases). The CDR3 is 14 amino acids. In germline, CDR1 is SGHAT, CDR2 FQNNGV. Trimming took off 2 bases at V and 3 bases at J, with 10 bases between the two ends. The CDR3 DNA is TGTGCCAGCAGCTTACGGCAGGGTTACACTGAAGCTTTCTTT. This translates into CASSLRQGYTEAFF.

CDR3 DNA: TGTGCCAGCAGCGAGGGACAGGGGGCGCATAATTCACCCCTCCACTTT. It translates to CASSEGQGAHNSPLHF. This chain links TRBV11-2 with TRBJ1-6; 12 nucleotides line up with TRBD1. Germline loops: CDR1 SGHAT, CDR2 FQNNGV. The CDR3 is made up of 16 amino acids. Trimming at V came to 5 bases and at J to 5 bases, leaving 4 bases not matched to a gene.

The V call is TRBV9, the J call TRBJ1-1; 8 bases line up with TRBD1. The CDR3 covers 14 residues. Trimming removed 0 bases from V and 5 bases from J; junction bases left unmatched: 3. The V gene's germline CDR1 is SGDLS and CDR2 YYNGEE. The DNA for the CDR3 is TGTGCCAGCAGCGTAGGGGACAGGCCTACTGAAGCTTTCTTT. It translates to CASSVGDRPTEAFF.

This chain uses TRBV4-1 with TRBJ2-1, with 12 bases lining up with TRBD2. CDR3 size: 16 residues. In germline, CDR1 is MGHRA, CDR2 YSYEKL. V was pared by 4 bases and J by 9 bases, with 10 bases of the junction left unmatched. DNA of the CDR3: TGCGCCAGCAGCCCCTGGCTAGCGGGGGGGCCGGGTGAGCAGTTCTTC. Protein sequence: CASSPWLAGGPGEQFF.

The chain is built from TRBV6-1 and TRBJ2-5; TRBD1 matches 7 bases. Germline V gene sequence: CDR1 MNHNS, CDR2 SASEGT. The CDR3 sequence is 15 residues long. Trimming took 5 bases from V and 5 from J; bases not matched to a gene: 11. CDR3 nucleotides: TGTGCCAGCAGTAACGACAGGGCACCCGGGGAGACCCAGTACTTC. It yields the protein CASSNDRAPGETQYF.

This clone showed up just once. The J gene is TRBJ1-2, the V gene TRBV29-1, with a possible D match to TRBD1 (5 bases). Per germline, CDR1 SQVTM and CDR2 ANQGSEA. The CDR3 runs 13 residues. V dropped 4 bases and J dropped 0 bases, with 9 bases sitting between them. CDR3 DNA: TGCAGCGTTGCTCGGACATCTAACTATGGCTACACCTTC. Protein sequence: CSVARTSNYGYTF.

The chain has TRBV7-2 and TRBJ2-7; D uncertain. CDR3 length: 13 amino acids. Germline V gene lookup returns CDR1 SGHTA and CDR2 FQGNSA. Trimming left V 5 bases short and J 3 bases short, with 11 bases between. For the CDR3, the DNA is TGTGCCAGCAGCCCCCCCGTGCGCTACGAGCAGTACTTC. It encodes CASSPPVRYEQYF.

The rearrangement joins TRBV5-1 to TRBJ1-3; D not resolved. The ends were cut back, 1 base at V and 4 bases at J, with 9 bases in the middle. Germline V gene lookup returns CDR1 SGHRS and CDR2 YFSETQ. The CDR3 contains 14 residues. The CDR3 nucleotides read TGCGCCAGCAGCTTGAATACACAGGGAAACACCATATATTTT. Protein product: CASSLNTQGNTIYF.

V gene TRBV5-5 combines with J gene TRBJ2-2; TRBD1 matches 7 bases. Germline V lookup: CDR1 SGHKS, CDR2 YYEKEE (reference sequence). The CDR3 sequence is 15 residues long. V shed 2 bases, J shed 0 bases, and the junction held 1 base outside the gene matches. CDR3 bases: TGTGCCAGCAGCTTAGACAGGGCGAACACCGGGGAGCTGTTTTTT. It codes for CASSLDRANTGELFF.

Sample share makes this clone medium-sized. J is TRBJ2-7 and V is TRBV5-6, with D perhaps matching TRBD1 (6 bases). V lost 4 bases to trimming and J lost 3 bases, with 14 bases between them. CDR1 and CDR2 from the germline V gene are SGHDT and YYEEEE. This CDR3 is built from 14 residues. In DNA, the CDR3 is TGTGCCAGCAGCCTGCTAGGACAGAACTACGAGCAGTACTTC. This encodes CASSLLGQNYEQYF.

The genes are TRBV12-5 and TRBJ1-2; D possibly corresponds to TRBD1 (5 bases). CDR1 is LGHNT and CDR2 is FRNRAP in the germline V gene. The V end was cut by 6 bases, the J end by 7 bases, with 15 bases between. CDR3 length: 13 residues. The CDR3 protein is CASGLVGAGGYTF. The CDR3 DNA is TGTGCTAGTGGCCTCGTTGGGGCAGGTGGCTACACCTTC.

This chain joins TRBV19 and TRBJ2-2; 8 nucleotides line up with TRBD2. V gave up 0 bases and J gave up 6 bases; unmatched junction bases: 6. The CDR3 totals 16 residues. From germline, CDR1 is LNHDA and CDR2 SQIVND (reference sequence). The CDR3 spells CASSIDRAGGPGELFF. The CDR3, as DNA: TGTGCCAGTAGTATAGATCGGGCGGGGGGCCCCGGGGAGCTGTTTTTT.

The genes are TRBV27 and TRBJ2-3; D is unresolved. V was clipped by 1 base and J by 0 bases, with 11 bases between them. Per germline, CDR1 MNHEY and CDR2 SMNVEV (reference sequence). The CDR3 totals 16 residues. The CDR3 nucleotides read TGTGCCAGCAGTTTATACGGGTACGGGAGCACAGATACGCAGTATTTT. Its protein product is CASSLYGYGSTDTQYF.

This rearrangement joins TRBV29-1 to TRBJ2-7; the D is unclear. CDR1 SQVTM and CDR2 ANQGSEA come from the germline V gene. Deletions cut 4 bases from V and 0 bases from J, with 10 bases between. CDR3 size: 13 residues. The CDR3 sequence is CSVAGTISYEQYF. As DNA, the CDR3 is TGCAGCGTTGCAGGTACGATCTCCTACGAGCAGTACTTC.